This passage covers 31 T cell receptor beta chains from one sample sequenced in a study of OX40 agonist ivuxolimab in advanced cancers. Assay: immunoSEQ multiplex PCR; the TCRdb copy retains only in-frame clones and omits some. The table includes tens of thousands of clones, around four fifths detected once. The sample consisted of CD4+ or CD8+ T cells sorted from blood, taken in a trial of the OX40 agonist ivuxolimab. These receptors all come from an adult with an advanced solid tumor such as melanoma, head and neck, liver or kidney cancer.

The J gene is TRBJ2-5, the V gene TRBV4-3; perhaps TRBD2 as D (6 bases). V lost 4 bases, J lost 1 base, and 13 bases lay in between. Germline CDR1 and CDR2: LGHNA and YSLEER. The CDR3 loop spans 15 amino acids. This CDR3 is CASSPGGTLQETQYF. In DNA form, the CDR3 reads TGCGCCAGCAGCCCCGGAGGGACCCTCCAAGAGACCCAGTACTTC.

CDR3 nucleotide sequence: TGCGCCAGCAGCTTGCTAGGGAAGAATGGCTACACCTTC. Encoded protein: CASSLLGKNGYTF. V usage is TRBV5-1 and J usage is TRBJ1-2; D unresolved. Per germline, CDR1 SGHRS and CDR2 YFSETQ. This CDR3 comprises 13 residues. Trimming cost V 1 base and J 6 bases, with 10 bases left between them.

The chain is built from TRBV7-3 and TRBJ1-1; D is unclear. Germline V gene sequence: CDR1 SGHTA, CDR2 FQGTGA. The CDR3 is 13 amino acids. V was pared by 3 bases and J by 3 bases, with 8 bases between. CDR3 sequence: CASSFTTDTEAFF. The CDR3 nucleotides read TGTGCCAGCAGCTTCACCACGGACACTGAAGCTTTCTTT. The full variable domain, rest sourced from reference TRBV7-3 and TRBJ1-1, is GAGVSQTPSNKVTEKGKYVELRCDPISGHTALYWYRQSLGQGPEFLIYFQGTGAADDSGLPNDRFFAVRPEGSVSTLKIQRTERGDSAVYLCASSFTTDTEAFFGQGTRLTVV.

This sequence joins TRBV7-9 and TRBJ2-7, with D tentatively TRBD1 (6 bases). Germline CDR1 is SEHNR and CDR2 is FQNEAQ (reference sequence). This CDR3 is 13 amino acids long. Trimming took off 8 bases at V and 2 bases at J, with 13 bases between the two ends. CDR3 nucleotides: TGTGCCAGCCAGGGGCAGTCGGCCTACGAGCAGTACTTC. This encodes CASQGQSAYEQYF.

Details on this clone: Other nucleotide sequences in the sample specify the same CDR3. This chain links TRBV28 with TRBJ1-6; no definite D call. The V end was cut by 1 base, the J end by 7 bases, with 5 bases between. Germline assignment: CDR1 MDHEN and CDR2 SYDVKM. The CDR3 runs to 13 residues. In DNA form, the CDR3 reads TGTGCCAGCAGTTTATTCCGGAATTCACCCCTCCACTTT. Amino acid sequence: CASSLFRNSPLHF.

This clone came up a few times. The chain links TRBV6-5 to TRBJ1-1; 7 nucleotides match TRBD1. CDR3 length equals 14 residues. V lost 6 bases to trimming and J lost 4 bases; unmatched junction nucleotides: 8. Germline-derived CDR1 and CDR2 are MNHEY and SVGAGI. In DNA form, the CDR3 reads TGTGCCAGCAGATACAGGGGCAGGTTCACTGAAGCTTTCTTT. Its translation is CASRYRGRFTEAFF.

The V and J genes are TRBV6-5 and TRBJ1-2; 9 nucleotides line up with TRBD1. The V gene end was trimmed by 3 bases and the J gene end by 2 bases; junction bases not matched to a gene: 1. The CDR3 has 14 residues. CDR1 MNHEY and CDR2 SVGAGI come from the germline V gene. CDR3 in amino acids: CASSYGTGNYGYTF. The CDR3 DNA reads as TGTGCCAGCAGTTATGGGACAGGGAACTATGGCTACACCTTC.

The genes are TRBV29-1 and TRBJ1-1; 8 bases are a match to TRBD1. Germline CDR1 is SQVTM and CDR2 is ANQGSEA. V lost 7 bases and J lost 12; bases outside the gene matches: 10. The CDR3 extends over 11 amino acids. CDR3 region: CSGGQGGSPFF. CDR3 DNA sequence: TGCAGCGGAGGACAGGGAGGTTCTCCTTTCTTT.

This clone was detected only a few times. The chain links TRBV6-5 to TRBJ1-4; possible D gene TRBD1, 6 bases. This CDR3 has 13 amino acids. Trimming shortened V by 7 bases and J by 8 bases, and 14 bases separated the two germline ends. Germline loops: CDR1 MNHEY, CDR2 SVGAGI. CDR3 region: CASTARGGEKLFF. CDR3 nucleotides: TGTGCCAGCACAGCACGAGGGGGAGAAAAACTGTTTTTT.

The gene calls are TRBV5-1 and TRBJ1-3; the match to TRBD1 covers 7 bases. Germline CDR1 reads SGHRS; CDR2 reads YFSETQ. CDR3 length: 14 residues. V was pared by 0 bases and J by 4 bases, with 1 base of the junction left unmatched. The CDR3 region is CASSLATGGNTIYF. The DNA for the CDR3 is TGCGCCAGCAGCTTGGCGACAGGGGGAAACACCATATATTTT.

The genes are TRBV4-1 and TRBJ1-6, with D unclear. The germline V and J ends were trimmed by 0 bases and 3 bases, with 6 bases remaining between them. This CDR3 has 15 amino acids. Germline lookup yields CDR1 MGHRA and CDR2 YSYEKL. The CDR3 nucleotides read TGCGCCAGCAGCCAAGACAGGAACTATAATTCACCCCTCCACTTT. Its translation is CASSQDRNYNSPLHF.

This rearrangement joins TRBV19 to TRBJ1-2; D remains ambiguous. Germline V gene lookup returns CDR1 LNHDA and CDR2 SQIVND (reference sequence). This CDR3 has 13 residues. Trimming took off 5 bases at V and 4 bases at J, with 11 bases between the two ends. The CDR3 here is CASSLPSGYGYTF. The DNA of the CDR3 is TGTGCCAGTAGTCTTCCTAGTGGCTATGGCTACACCTTC.

The chain couples TRBV18 to TRBJ2-1; TRBD2 agrees at 10 bases. This CDR3 has 15 amino acids. The V and J ends lost 6 bases and 5 bases, in that order; junction bases with no gene match: 7. Germline lookup yields CDR1 KGHSH and CDR2 LQKENI. The CDR3 loop is CASSPLAGADNEQFF. Here the CDR3 DNA reads TGTGCCAGCTCCCCGCTAGCGGGGGCCGACAATGAGCAGTTCTTC.

The chain uses TRBV6-1 and TRBJ1-5, with TRBD1 identical over 8 bases. The CDR3 contains 14 residues. Germline CDR1 MNHNS, CDR2 SASEGT. V lost 8 bases to trimming and J lost 1 base; unmatched junction nucleotides: 4. The CDR3 is CASSRDRSNQPQHF. In nucleotides, the CDR3 is TGTGCCAGCTCTCGGGACAGGAGCAATCAGCCCCAGCATTTT.

This clone was picked up one time. J is TRBJ1-6 and V is TRBV7-9; weak D call: TRBD1 (5 bases). Trimming stripped 5 bases from V and 5 bases from J, with 10 bases between. Per the germline V gene, CDR1 is SEHNR and CDR2 is FQNEAQ (reference sequence). The CDR3 contains 14 residues. The CDR3 reads CASSLDNHNSPLHF. The DNA of the CDR3 is TGTGCCAGCAGCCTGGACAATCATAATTCACCCCTCCACTTT.

The chain is built from TRBV28 and TRBJ1-2, with 10 bases that match TRBD1. There are 16 residues in the CDR3. J gave up 4 bases and V 2 bases, and 7 bases lay outside the gene matches. Germline V gene data show CDR1 as MDHEN and CDR2 as SYDVKM. The CDR3 protein is CASSLRQTGGFYGYTF. For the CDR3, the DNA is TGTGCCAGCAGTTTACGCCAGACAGGGGGCTTCTATGGCTACACCTTC.

The rearrangement joins TRBV4-2 to TRBJ1-5; D is undetermined. This CDR3 comprises 14 residues. V gave up 1 base and J gave up 6 bases, with 10 bases separating them. CDR1 and CDR2 from the germline V gene are LGHNA and YNFKEQ. For the CDR3, the DNA is TGTGCCAGCAGCCAAGGGGAGGTAGGTCAGCCCCAGCATTTT. As protein: CASSQGEVGQPQHF.

The CDR3 is CASRLSGEETQYF. The DNA of the CDR3 is TGCGCCAGCAGGCTCTCGGGAGAGGAGACCCAGTACTTC. The chain joins TRBV5-1 to TRBJ2-5; perhaps TRBD2 as D (6 bases). This CDR3 is 13 amino acids long. In germline, CDR1 is SGHRS, CDR2 YFSETQ. Trimming cost V 5 bases and J 5 bases, with 13 bases left between them.

The chain links TRBV13 to TRBJ1-2, with 7 bases matching TRBD1. This CDR3 comprises 13 residues. The germline V gene has CDR1 PRHDT and CDR2 FYEKMQ (reference sequence). V was clipped by 4 bases and J by 5 bases; unmatched bases: 4. CDR3 sequence reads: CASSSGQRYGYTF. CDR3 bases: TGTGCCAGCAGCTCGGGACAGCGTTATGGCTACACCTTC.

Notes on this clone: A junction boundary mismatches the germline segment, possibly from a read error. The genes are TRBV7-7 and TRBJ2-2; D call uncertain. From germline, CDR1 is SSHAT and CDR2 FNYEAQ (reference sequence). The CDR3 is 16 residues long. The CDR3 DNA sequence: TGTGCTAGCAGCTTAGATACAACAGCGAACACCGGGGAGCTGTTTTTT. Translating it yields CASSLDTTANTGELFF.

The chain employs TRBV5-4 and TRBJ1-6; D gene uncertain. The ends were cut back, 4 bases at V and 5 bases at J, with 16 bases in the middle. CDR3 length: 16 amino acids. CDR1 and CDR2 from the germline V gene are SGHNT and YYREEE (reference sequence). CDR3: CASSRDPNGDNSPLHF. The CDR3 bases are TGTGCCAGCAGCCGTGACCCGAATGGTGATAATTCACCCCTCCACTTT. The whole variable domain, remainder taken from reference TRBV5-4 and TRBJ1-6, is ETGVTQSPTHLIKTRGQQVTLRCSSQSGHNTVSWYQQALGQGPQFIFQYYREEENGRGNFPPRFSGLQFPNYSSELNVNALELDDSALYLCASSRDPNGDNSPLHFGNGTRLTVT.

The chain is built from TRBV5-6 and TRBJ1-1; TRBD1 aligns across 7 bases. The V and J ends lost 0 bases and 2 bases, in that order; junction bases with no gene match: 4. The CDR3 has 15 residues. The germline CDR1 and CDR2 sequences are SGHDT and YYEEEE. The CDR3 sequence is CASSLDDRVNTEAFF. In DNA form, the CDR3 reads TGTGCCAGCAGCTTGGATGACAGGGTTAACACTGAAGCTTTCTTT.

The J gene is TRBJ2-3, the V gene TRBV7-9; D call uncertain. Per germline, CDR1 SEHNR and CDR2 FQNEAQ (reference sequence). The CDR3 has 15 amino acids. Trimming took 1 base from V and 0 from J, leaving 8 bases between them. Written as DNA, the CDR3 is TGTGCCAGCAGCTTAGATCGGCCTAGCACAGATACGCAGTATTTT. Amino acids: CASSLDRPSTDTQYF.

The rearrangement links TRBV30 to TRBJ2-3; 8 positions match TRBD2. V dropped 2 bases and J dropped 3; count of bases not matched to a gene: 4. Per germline, CDR1 GTSNPN and CDR2 SVGIG (reference sequence). The CDR3 is 14 amino acids. Here the CDR3 reads CAWSWGGGTDTQYF. The DNA of the CDR3 is TGTGCCTGGAGTTGGGGCGGGGGGACAGATACGCAGTATTTT.

The sample holds one count of this clone. The chain has TRBV2 and TRBJ1-1; D unresolved. Trimming shortened V by 7 bases and J by 0 bases, and 15 bases separated the two germline ends. This CDR3 spans 15 amino acids. From germline, CDR1 is SNHLY and CDR2 FYNNEI. The CDR3 loop reads CASMGSFGVNTEAFF. The CDR3 region has the DNA TGTGCCAGCATGGGGTCCTTTGGGGTGAACACTGAAGCTTTCTTT.

CDR3 residues: CAWRTGLDDQPQHF. The CDR3 coding sequence is TGTGCCTGGAGGACAGGGTTGGACGATCAGCCCCAGCATTTT. The genes are TRBV30 and TRBJ1-5, with TRBD1 matching over 7 bases. The CDR3 consists of 14 residues. CDR1 GTSNPN and CDR2 SVGIG come from the germline V gene (reference sequence). V was clipped by 3 bases and J by 5 bases; unmatched bases: 7.

J is TRBJ1-2 and V is TRBV27; 7 bases are a match to TRBD1. The CDR3 extends over 15 amino acids. Per the germline V gene, CDR1 is MNHEY and CDR2 is SMNVEV (reference sequence). J lost 2 bases, V lost 5 bases, and 8 bases had no gene match. The CDR3 coding sequence is TGTGCCAGCAGTCCCAGGGACAGTAAGAACTATGGCTACACCTTC. This gives the protein CASSPRDSKNYGYTF.

The rearrangement uses TRBV7-2 and TRBJ2-3; D remains ambiguous. Per germline, CDR1 SGHTA and CDR2 FQGNSA. The CDR3 contains 12 residues. The V end lost 5 bases, the J end lost 5 bases, and 8 bases lay between the germline ends. CDR3 residues: CASSQDGDTQYF. CDR3 DNA sequence: TGTGCCAGCAGCCAGGACGGAGATACGCAGTATTTT.

The gene calls are TRBV4-3 and TRBJ2-1; 11 nucleotides match TRBD2. J was trimmed by 6 bases and V by 6 bases; bases with no gene match: 19. In germline, CDR1 is LGHNA, CDR2 YSLEER. This CDR3 is built from 19 residues. The chain's CDR3 is CASSRHTFQPGLAVNEQFF. CDR3 bases: TGCGCCAGCAGTCGACACACTTTTCAACCGGGACTAGCGGTCAATGAGCAGTTCTTC.

The chain employs TRBV7-3 and TRBJ2-3; no definite D call. Germline-derived CDR1 and CDR2 are SGHTA and FQGTGA. Trimming took off 2 bases at V and 2 bases at J, with 11 bases between the two ends. The CDR3 consists of 15 residues. The CDR3 region is CASSLRGQFTDTQYF. Here the CDR3 DNA reads TGTGCCAGCAGCTTACGAGGCCAATTCACAGATACGCAGTATTTT.

CDR3 residues: CASSLVFDRDNEQFF. DNA for the CDR3: TGCGCCAGCAGCTTGGTTTTTGACAGAGACAATGAGCAGTTCTTC. This chain uses TRBV5-1 with TRBJ2-1, with D maybe TRBD1 (5 bases). The germline V and J ends were trimmed by 0 bases and 5 bases, with 12 bases remaining between them. The V gene's germline CDR1 is SGHRS and CDR2 YFSETQ. The length of the CDR3 is 15 residues.